Listed here are 9 T cell receptor beta chains from one sample, sequenced in a study of T cell repertoires in cytomegalovirus infection. TCRdb redid the calling of the reads with MiXCR, one entry per CDR3 protein. The table shows approximately 110,000 distinct CDR3 sequences, with under 45% occurring only once. These receptors have no known antigen. The material sequenced was CD8+ T cells from cultured PBMCs, taken from culture after CMV antigen stimulation. The receptors were gathered from a human donor in good health (CMV status not recorded). Some clones in this sample may be carry-over from other donors' samples.

The chain joins TRBV6-5 to TRBJ1-6; D is ambiguous. The CDR3 runs 12 residues. Germline V gives CDR1 MNHEY, CDR2 SVGAGI. Trimming shortened V by 2 bases and J by 8 bases, and 4 bases separated the two germline ends. DNA of the CDR3: TGTGCCAGCAGTTACCATGATTCACCCCTCCACTTT. It specifies CASSYHDSPLHF.

The chain recombines TRBV4-1 with TRBJ1-5; D remains ambiguous. Trimming pared 5 bases from V and 2 bases from J, leaving 7 bases between. The germline CDR1 and CDR2 sequences are MGHRA and YSYEKL. The CDR3 has 13 amino acids. This chain's CDR3 is CASSERRNQPQHF. CDR3 bases: TGCGCCAGCAGCGAGAGGCGCAATCAGCCCCAGCATTTT.

The rearrangement joins TRBV4-3 to TRBJ2-1; 7 bases are a match to TRBD2. Germline trimming cut 1 base from V and 7 bases from J; bases unmatched to any gene: 4. The CDR3 contains 14 residues. The germline V gene has CDR1 LGHNA and CDR2 YSLEER. The CDR3 loop reads CASSQVGSGNEQFF. Here the CDR3 DNA reads TGCGCCAGCAGCCAAGTTGGTAGCGGGAATGAGCAGTTCTTC.

This chain joins TRBV27 and TRBJ2-7; D is unclear. Between the trimmed V and J ends, which lost 8 bases and 4 bases, there was a span of 18 bases. The CDR3 spans 14 residues. The germline CDR1 and CDR2 sequences are MNHEY and SMNVEV (reference sequence). The CDR3 nucleotides read TGTGCCAGCTCGTTCGGTCGTCTAGGGTACGAGCAGTACTTC. It is translated as CASSFGRLGYEQYF.

The V and J genes are TRBV15 and TRBJ1-5, with 8 bases lining up with TRBD1. The ends lost 5 bases at V and 2 bases at J; junction bases unmatched: 8. Germline values: CDR1 LNHNV, CDR2 YYDKDF (reference sequence). This CDR3 is 16 amino acids long. CDR3 region: CATSGPGQGRNQPQHF. CDR3 DNA sequence: TGTGCCACCAGCGGTCCCGGACAGGGCCGCAATCAGCCCCAGCATTTT. Combining the CDR3 with reference TRBV15 and TRBJ1-5 gives the whole variable domain DAMVIQNPRYQVTQFGKPVTLSCSQTLNHNVMYWYQQKSSQAPKLLFHYYDKDFNNEADTPDNFQSRRPNTSFCFLDIRSPGLGDTAMYLCATSGPGQGRNQPQHFGDGTRLSIL.

CDR3 in amino acids: CASSLGQVSYEQYF. CDR3 nucleotides: TGTGCCAGCAGTTTGGGCCAGGTCAGCTACGAGCAGTACTTC. The chain is built from TRBV12-3 or TRBV12-4 and TRBJ2-7, with D unresolved. This CDR3 is 14 amino acids long. Trimming removed 3 bases at V and 3 bases at J, with 12 bases between.

The CDR3 loop reads CASSVAYMNTEAFF. CDR3 coding DNA: TGTGCCAGCAGCGTGGCATATATGAACACTGAAGCTTTCTTT. V is TRBV9 and J is TRBJ1-1; D unresolved. This CDR3 region has 14 residues. Per germline, CDR1 SGDLS and CDR2 YYNGEE. V dropped 2 bases and J dropped 0 bases, with 8 bases sitting between them.

The table lists this clonotype with many counts. J is TRBJ2-6 and V is TRBV7-8; 9 nucleotides align to TRBD2. Losses at the gene ends were 5 bases for V and 2 bases for J; bases not matched to a gene: 7. This CDR3 comprises 17 residues. The germline CDR1 and CDR2 sequences are SGHVS and FQNEAQ. CDR3 loop: CASSPRLAGAGANVLTF. The CDR3 bases are TGTGCCAGCAGCCCGAGATTAGCGGGGGCTGGGGCCAACGTCCTGACTTTC. Supplemented by reference TRBV7-8 and TRBJ2-6, the full variable domain reads GAGVSQSPRYKVAKRGQDVALRCDPISGHVSLFWYQQALGQGPEFLTYFQNEAQLDKSGLPSDRFFAERPEGSVSTLKIQRTQQEDSAVYLCASSPRLAGAGANVLTFGAGSRLTVL.

The V gene is TRBV12-5, the J gene TRBJ1-5, with 10 bases lining up with TRBD1. The CDR3 has 16 amino acids. Germline CDR1 is LGHNT and CDR2 is FRNRAP. V shed 7 bases and J 6 bases; nucleotides not matched to a gene: 12. CDR3 in DNA: TGTGCTAGTGCCCTCTCGGGACAGGGGATTGGTCAGCCCCAGCATTTT. Translation gives CASALSGQGIGQPQHF.